These 24 T cell receptor beta chains were all obtained from the same sample, sequenced in a study of blood T cell repertoires in COVID-19. Profiled with immunoSEQ multiplex PCR; TCRdb holds only in-frame clones, not every one. The sample carries about 97,000 clones, approximately 86% recorded once. The material sequenced was peripheral blood. These receptors all stem from a man over 45 with active or convalescent COVID-19.

The V and J genes are TRBV5-5 and TRBJ2-5, with D tentatively TRBD2 (6 bases). Germline V gene lookup returns CDR1 SGHKS and CDR2 YYEKEE (reference sequence). This CDR3 region has 14 residues. V was trimmed by 4 bases and J by 2 bases, leaving 12 bases between them. The CDR3 DNA sequence: TGTGCCAGCAGCCGAACGGGGGTTCAAGAGACCCAGTACTTC. This translates into CASSRTGVQETQYF.

The V call is TRBV2, the J call TRBJ2-5; D is unresolved. V lost 8 bases to trimming and J lost 2 bases, with 6 bases between them. Germline values: CDR1 SNHLY, CDR2 FYNNEI. The CDR3 is made up of 11 amino acids. The CDR3 DNA sequence: TGTGCCAGCCGCGAACAAGAGACCCAGTACTTC. It is translated as CASREQETQYF.

This clone was recorded once. The chain has TRBV29-1 and TRBJ1-1; no definite D call. Germline assignment: CDR1 SQVTM and CDR2 ANQGSEA. Trimming shortened V by 7 bases and J by 10 bases, and 16 bases separated the two germline ends. This CDR3 comprises 11 residues. The chain's CDR3 is CSALVELAAFF. The CDR3 DNA reads as TGCAGCGCGCTGGTAGAACTAGCAGCTTTCTTT.

The chain couples TRBV5-1 to TRBJ2-3; 11 nucleotides align to TRBD2. Germline V gives CDR1 SGHRS, CDR2 YFSETQ. The ends lost 4 bases at V and 3 bases at J; junction bases unmatched: 7. This CDR3 spans 16 amino acids. The CDR3 reads CASSPLAGGPTDTQYF. CDR3 bases: TGCGCCAGCAGCCCCTTAGCGGGGGGGCCAACAGATACGCAGTATTTT.

This clone was counted once. V and J are TRBV4-3 and TRBJ2-1; D perhaps matches TRBD2 (7 bases). Germline CDR1 reads LGHNA; CDR2 reads YSLEER. V dropped 1 base and J dropped 0 bases, with 13 bases sitting between them. The CDR3 length is 17 residues. This CDR3 is CASSQVGGGLSYNEQFF. In nucleotides, the CDR3 is TGCGCCAGCAGCCAAGTGGGAGGGGGGCTCTCCTACAATGAGCAGTTCTTC.

This rearrangement joins TRBV14 to TRBJ2-5; D gene ambiguous. The CDR3 has 14 residues. Germline lookup yields CDR1 SGHDN and CDR2 FVKESK. V was cut by 0 bases and J by 7 bases, with 12 bases left in between. CDR3 nucleotide sequence: TGTGCCAGCAGCCAAGACAGACTTTCCGGGACCCAGTACTTC. Translating gives CASSQDRLSGTQYF. The full variable domain, with the rest looked up from reference TRBV14 and TRBJ2-5, is EAGVTQFPSHSVIEKGQTVTLRCDPISGHDNLYWYRRVMGKEIKFLLHFVKESKQDESGMPNNRFLAERTGGTYSTLKVQPAELEDSGVYFCASSQDRLSGTQYFGPGTRLLVL.

This chain links TRBV25-1 with TRBJ2-5, with D possibly matching TRBD1 (5 bases). Germline assignment: CDR1 MGHDK and CDR2 SYGVNS. V was cut by 1 base and J by 5 bases, with 14 bases left in between. The CDR3 length is 15 residues. As DNA, the CDR3 is TGTGCCAGCAGTGAATGGGTCAGGGAATTTGAGACCCAGTACTTC. It encodes CASSEWVREFETQYF.

The J gene is TRBJ2-1, the V gene TRBV30; D is perhaps TRBD1 (6 bases). Trimming stripped 2 bases from V and 8 bases from J, with 19 bases between. Germline V gene lookup returns CDR1 GTSNPN and CDR2 SVGIG (reference sequence). The length of the CDR3 is 15 residues. CDR3 in amino acids: CAWSIRQALWDEQFF. CDR3 coding DNA: TGTGCCTGGAGTATAAGACAGGCTCTTTGGGATGAGCAGTTCTTC.

This chain uses TRBV18 with TRBJ2-1; a weak D match, TRBD2 (6 bases). V lost 1 base, J lost 6 bases, and 10 bases lay in between. Germline V gives CDR1 KGHSH, CDR2 LQKENI. CDR3 length: 14 amino acids. The CDR3 DNA follows: TGTGCCAGCTCACCACTTCTGGGAGGCAATGAGCAGTTCTTC. It yields the protein CASSPLLGGNEQFF.

V usage is TRBV7-6 and J usage is TRBJ2-7; TRBD2 might be the D (6 bases). V was pared by 5 bases and J by 1 base, with 15 bases between. The germline CDR1 and CDR2 sequences are SGHVS and FNYEAQ. The CDR3 is made up of 15 amino acids. The CDR3 here is CASSHGTGASYEQYV. CDR3 sequence (DNA): TGTGCCAGCAGCCACGGGACTGGGGCATCCTACGAGCAGTACGTC.

The CDR3 reads CASRLGRGTEAFF. CDR3 sequence (DNA): TGTGCCAGCAGATTGGGGAGGGGCACTGAAGCTTTCTTT. This chain uses TRBV28 with TRBJ1-1, with a possible D match to TRBD1 (5 bases). V was trimmed by 6 bases and J by 4 bases, leaving 12 bases between them. This CDR3 has 13 residues. Germline assignment: CDR1 MDHEN and CDR2 SYDVKM.

The rearrangement links TRBV5-1 to TRBJ2-2; 7 positions agree with TRBD1. Germline V gene sequence: CDR1 SGHRS, CDR2 YFSETQ. This CDR3 has 16 amino acids. V lost 4 bases to trimming and J lost 6 bases; unmatched junction nucleotides: 12. CDR3 sequence reads: CASSPGQAQGPGELFF. The CDR3 DNA reads as TGCGCCAGCAGCCCAGGACAGGCTCAAGGTCCCGGGGAGCTGTTTTTT.

Only one count was recorded for this clone. J is TRBJ2-1 and V is TRBV12-3 or TRBV12-4, with unresolved D. V shed 2 bases and J shed 7 bases, with 9 bases lying between them. The CDR3 totals 13 residues. The CDR3: CASSLWAGNEQFF. DNA of the CDR3: TGTGCCAGCAGTTTATGGGCAGGAAATGAGCAGTTCTTC.

A note on this clone: The sample contains more than one DNA sequence encoding this CDR3. This chain connects TRBV20-1 to TRBJ1-2; D is perhaps TRBD1 (6 bases). The germline gives CDR1 DFQATT, CDR2 SNEGSKA (reference sequence). The CDR3 runs to 12 residues. V lost 3 bases and J lost 7, with 12 bases in between. The CDR3 region is CSASNRAGGYTF. CDR3 coding DNA: TGCAGTGCTAGTAACAGGGCAGGTGGCTACACCTTC.

This clone has only one observation. The chain joins TRBV15 to TRBJ1-4; D is unresolved. The V end lost 0 bases, the J end lost 4 bases, and 12 bases lay between the germline ends. The CDR3 length is 16 residues. Germline V CDR1 and CDR2: LNHNV, YYDKDF (reference sequence). The CDR3 nucleotides read TGTGCCACCAGCAGAGATCTCGCACAGTATAATGAAAAACTGTTTTTT. It is translated as CATSRDLAQYNEKLFF.

The gene calls are TRBV6-2 or TRBV6-3 and TRBJ2-6; TRBD1 agrees at 8 bases. The J segment lost 2 bases and the V segment lost 6 bases, leaving 6 bases of the junction unmatched. CDR1 and CDR2 from the germline V gene are MNHEY and SVGEGT. The CDR3 is 16 residues long. The CDR3 loop is CASSLTGGPGANVLTF. Written as DNA, the CDR3 is TGTGCCAGCAGCCTAACAGGGGGACCTGGGGCCAACGTCCTGACTTTC.

The chain recombines TRBV19 with TRBJ1-5; possibly TRBD1 for D (6 bases). The ends were cut back, 8 bases at V and 7 bases at J, with 15 bases in the middle. The CDR3 contains 13 residues. Germline CDR1 and CDR2: LNHDA and SQIVND (reference sequence). CDR3 in DNA: TGTGCCAGTGAACAGGGTGGCTGGCAGCCCCAGCATTTT. Its translation is CASEQGGWQPQHF. The full variable domain, rest sourced from reference TRBV19 and TRBJ1-5, is DGGITQSPKYLFRKEGQNVTLSCEQNLNHDAMYWYRQDPGQGLRLIYYSQIVNDFQKGDIAEGYSVSREKKESFPLTVTSAQKNPTAFYLCASEQGGWQPQHFGDGTRLSIL.

This chain connects TRBV30 to TRBJ2-1; TRBD2 might be the D (6 bases). From germline, CDR1 is GTSNPN and CDR2 SVGIG (reference sequence). This CDR3 contains 14 residues. Trimming pared 3 bases from V and 3 bases from J, leaving 12 bases between. In nucleotides, the CDR3 is TGTGCCTGGAGGTCTCGGGGGAGCTACAATGAGCAGTTCTTC. Translated, it gives CAWRSRGSYNEQFF.

This clone was detected once. The rearrangement joins TRBV7-9 to TRBJ2-3; 10 nucleotides align to TRBD1. Trimming cost V 5 bases and J 4 bases; bases outside gene matches: 6. The CDR3 totals 15 residues. CDR1 is SEHNR and CDR2 is FQNEAQ in the germline V gene (reference sequence). The CDR3 sequence: CASSTTGGYADTQYF. DNA of the CDR3: TGTGCCAGCAGCACGACAGGGGGCTACGCAGATACGCAGTATTTT.

The chain couples TRBV19 to TRBJ1-5; TRBD1 agrees at 7 bases. J gave up 7 bases and V 5 bases, and 8 bases lay outside the gene matches. This CDR3 region has 14 residues. Germline V gives CDR1 LNHDA, CDR2 SQIVND (reference sequence). The CDR3: CASSGTGEWQPQHF. The CDR3 region has the DNA TGTGCCAGTAGTGGAACAGGGGAATGGCAGCCCCAGCATTTT.

This clone was found a few times. The chain combines TRBV6-2 or TRBV6-3 with TRBJ2-1; 8 bases fit TRBD1. The CDR3 extends over 15 amino acids. Looked up from germline, CDR1 is MNHEY and CDR2 is SVGEGT. V lost 4 bases and J lost 3; bases outside the gene matches: 5. CDR3 in DNA: TGTGCCAGCAGTTTCACAGGGGGGAGCTACAATGAGCAGTTCTTC. Translation: CASSFTGGSYNEQFF.

This chain links TRBV24-1 with TRBJ1-4; 8 bases align to TRBD1. Germline V gene sequence: CDR1 KGHDR, CDR2 SFDVKD. The CDR3 is 15 amino acids. With V trimmed by 4 bases and J by 5 bases, 5 bases remained unmatched. The CDR3 is CATSDSGQGNEKLFF. DNA of the CDR3: TGTGCCACCAGTGACAGCGGACAGGGAAATGAAAAACTGTTTTTT.

The gene calls are TRBV11-2 and TRBJ2-2, with D possibly being TRBD2 (6 bases). The CDR3 totals 17 residues. V was cut by 5 bases and J by 5 bases, with 21 bases left in between. Per germline, CDR1 SGHAT and CDR2 FQNNGV. CDR3 nucleotides: TGTGCCAGCAGCCCCGGAGGGTGGCAGGTCAGAACCGGGGAGCTGTTTTTT. Its protein is CASSPGGWQVRTGELFF. Full variable domain (remainder filled in from reference TRBV11-2 and TRBJ2-2): EAGVAQSPRYKIIEKRQSVAFWCNPISGHATLYWYQQILGQGPKLLIQFQNNGVVDDSQLPKDRFSAERLKGVDSTLKIQPAKLEDSAVYLCASSPGGWQVRTGELFFGEGSRLTVL.

The V and J genes are TRBV4-2 and TRBJ2-3; possibly TRBD1 for D (5 bases). CDR1 is LGHNA, CDR2 YNFKEQ, per germline. The germline V and J ends were trimmed by 1 base and 2 bases, with 7 bases remaining between them. The length of the CDR3 is 14 residues. The CDR3 is CASSQGQFTDTQYF. Written as DNA, the CDR3 is TGTGCCAGCAGCCAAGGACAGTTCACAGATACGCAGTATTTT.